This TCR beta chain was recorded in a study of T cells after posttransplantation cyclophosphamide. The V segment lost 0 bases and the J segment 7 bases; nucleotides outside the gene matches: 9. Germline V gene data show CDR1 as SGDLS and CDR2 as YYNGEE. This CDR3 has 16 amino acids. The assay was immunoSEQ multiplex PCR, and TCRdb's table has in-frame clones only and misses some. This sample comprises under 7,500 clones, none seen once only. The table lists this clone with a few counts. Treatment was busulfan-fludarabine conditioning, a marrow graft, and cyclophosphamide on days +3 and +4. The receptor was derived from a female patient in her fifties who received an allogeneic stem cell transplant from an unrelated donor, was CMV-positive, and had acute GVHD only. The graft donor may have contributed some T cells. The chain is built from TRBV9 and TRBJ1-2; 10 positions match TRBD1. Source: PBMCs, taken after allogeneic stem cell transplant with posttransplant cyclophosphamide. The CDR3 here is CASSVAGTGDVGGYTF. As DNA, the CDR3 is TGTGCCAGCAGCGTAGCCGGGACAGGGGACGTCGGTGGCTACACCTTC.